This TCR beta chain was captured by sequencing in a study of shared clonotypes between healthy human individuals. Overall study: The composition of the donors was two women and a few men aged 18 to 49. Whole-study findings and limits: Estimated richness values were generally larger in naive subsets than in memory subsets. Clonotypes shared by all four donors outscored non-shared clonotypes in generation probability.

Terminally differentiated effector memory CD45RA+ cells were excluded by CCR7 positive selection of CD45RO-negative cells. The assay used deep level. Profiling relied on immunoSEQ multiplex PCR, and the TCRdb table lists in-frame clones only, not all of them. The table has roughly 2 million clones, approximately 94% seen once; the top ten hold about 1.1%. To note about this clone: Its specificity is unknown.

The germline V and J ends were trimmed by 6 bases and 4 bases, with 8 bases remaining between them. Germline CDR1 is SEHNR and CDR2 is FQNEAQ (reference sequence). The CDR3 sequence is 12 residues long. The rearrangement links TRBV7-9 to TRBJ2-3; D unresolved. This TCR was sampled from a man in his late teens or twenties in good health. Specimen: naive CD8+ T cells sorted from blood. CDR3 in amino acids: CASRLGADTQYF. DNA for the CDR3: TGTGCCAGCAGACTTGGAGCAGATACGCAGTATTTT. Full variable domain (missing parts from reference TRBV7-9 and TRBJ2-3): DTGVSQNPRHKITKRGQNVTFRCDPISEHNRLYWYRQTLGQGPEFLTYFQNEAQLEKSRLLSDRFSAERPKGSFSTLEIQRTEQGDSAMYLCASRLGADTQYFGPGTRLTVL.